This T cell receptor beta chain comes out of a study of vaccination and CD4 T cells after COVID-19. Study-level background: Samples taken post-COVID came a median around 100 days after diagnosis, ranging from 35 to 161. Stimuli were overlapping spike peptide pools of SARS-CoV-2 and three common cold coronaviruses (HCoV-NL63, HCoV-OC43, HCoV-229E).

Details on this clonotype: Its antigen is unidentified.

Once obtained from cultured CD4+ T cells, the DNA was sequenced using the Oncomine TCR Beta short-read assay. Each CDR3 protein gets one entry after TCRdb re-called the PCR reads with MiXCR. The sample lists some 20,000 distinct CDR3 sequences, about 61% seen once, with 6% to 8% in the top ten. Sample treatment: approximately 9-day PBMC culture with coronavirus spike peptide pools or control peptides (ViraFEST assay). ViraFEST expanded antigen-specific T cells with peptide pools, then sequenced TCRs. Investigators isolated CD4+ T cells by negative selection after roughly eleven days of culture. Germline CDR1 LNHNV, CDR2 YYDKDF (reference sequence). Trimming left V 1 base short and J 6 bases short, with 12 bases between. This CDR3 has 15 residues.

Sequenced: CD4+ T cells from blood, cultured in vitro. This clonotype was obtained from a human donor who had recovered from COVID-19. The chain recombines TRBV15 with TRBJ2-2; D unclear. The CDR3 region is CATSRVLGSAGELFF. Written as DNA, the CDR3 is TGTGCCACCAGCAGAGTCCTAGGCAGCGCCGGGGAGCTGTTTTTT. Full variable domain (remainder filled in from reference TRBV15 and TRBJ2-2): DAMVIQNPRYQVTQFGKPVTLSCSQTLNHNVMYWYQQKSSQAPKLLFHYYDKDFNNEADTPDNFQSRRPNTSFCFLDIRSPGLGDTAMYLCATSRVLGSAGELFFGEGSRLTVL.